These T cell receptor beta chains were read from a single sample in a study of T cells after yellow fever vaccination. From the 5' RACE reads, TCRdb called clonotypes with MiXCR, one entry per CDR3 protein. The sample carries around 230,000 distinct CDR3 sequences, 6.7% recorded once. The sequencing used CD4+ T cells sorted from PBMCs, collected on the day of the yellow fever booster vaccination. The source is a man aged 25-45 years who received the YFV17D yellow fever vaccine. The CDR3 runs from the conserved cysteine through the conserved F or W. D genes are given only for firm matches. Clone size is stated in some rows and not others, as once, few, many or a class when expanded.

d_gene | j_gene | v_gene | abundance | CDR3aa | CDR3nt
NA | TRBJ2-4 | TRBV7-2 | few | CASGDTGIQYF | TGTGCCAGCGGAGACACGGGCATTCAGTACTTC
TRBD2 | TRBJ2-7 | TRBV10-3 | NA | CAIAGGRYEQYF | TGTGCCATAGCGGGAGGTCGCTACGAGCAGTACTTC
TRBD2 | TRBJ2-1 | TRBV20-1 | few | CSAPRTSGPTNEQFF | TGCAGTGCTCCCCGGACTAGCGGGCCCACAAATGAGCAGTTCTTC
NA | TRBJ2-7 | TRBV23-1 | few | CASSLASRSLEGPSYEQYF | TGCGCCAGCAGTCTCGCATCTCGATCATTGGAGGGGCCCTCCTACGAGCAGTACTTC
NA | TRBJ1-6 | TRBV27 | few | CASSRSASSYNSPLHF | TGTGCCAGCAGCCGTTCCGCGAGCTCCTATAATTCACCCCTCCACTTT
TRBD2 | TRBJ2-2 | TRBV5-6 | few | CASSFSGRVNTGELFF | TGTGCCAGCAGCTTCAGCGGGAGGGTAAACACCGGGGAGCTGTTTTTT
TRBD1 | TRBJ2-2 | TRBV5-5 | few | CASRPRTGTNTGELFF | TGTGCCAGCAGGCCCAGGACAGGGACGAACACCGGGGAGCTGTTTTTT
NA | TRBJ2-1 | TRBV20-1 | NA | CSARDPGATNEQFF | TGCAGTGCTAGAGATCCGGGAGCGACGAATGAGCAGTTCTTC
NA | TRBJ2-3 | TRBV12-3/TRBV12-4 | few | CASSFGRIPTDTQYF | TGTGCCAGCAGTTTCGGCCGAATCCCCACAGATACGCAGTATTTT
NA | TRBJ2-6 | TRBV6-5 | few | CASSSHRLSGANVLTF | TGTGCCAGCAGTTCCCATCGCCTCTCTGGGGCCAACGTCCTGACTTTC
NA | TRBJ2-7 | TRBV7-2 | NA | CASSLGAKQYF | TGTGCCAGCAGCTTAGGGGCCAAGCAGTACTTC
TRBD2 | TRBJ2-7 | TRBV5-1 | few | CASSSYPTSGKTYEQYF | TGCGCCAGCAGCTCGTACCCCACTAGCGGGAAAACCTACGAGCAGTACTTC
TRBD1 | TRBJ1-1 | TRBV29-1 | NA | CSAKGTGNTEAFF | TGCAGCGCTAAGGGGACAGGGAACACTGAAGCTTTCTTT
NA | TRBJ2-7 | TRBV7-8 | many | CASSTPGSSSHEQYF | TGTGCCAGCAGCACACCCGGGTCCTCTTCCCACGAGCAGTACTTC
TRBD1 | TRBJ2-3 | TRBV20-1 | NA | CSAGNPGTGMFTQYF | TGCAGTGCTGGCAACCCCGGGACAGGGATGTTTACGCAGTATTTT
NA | TRBJ2-5 | TRBV5-6 | NA | CASSTPVAWETQYF | TGTGCCAGCAGCACCCCGGTGGCCTGGGAGACCCAGTACTTC
NA | TRBJ2-5 | TRBV7-9 | many | CASSLGTGGSYQETQYF | TGTGCCAGCAGCTTAGGAACAGGCGGATCGTACCAAGAGACCCAGTACTTC
NA | TRBJ2-6 | TRBV7-2 | NA | CASSFSPGAGANVLTF | TGTGCCAGCAGCTTCAGCCCAGGGGCTGGGGCCAACGTCCTGACTTTC
NA | TRBJ2-7 | TRBV5-5 | many | CASSLAPGRSYEQYF | TGTGCCAGCAGCTTGGCCCCAGGGAGGTCCTACGAGCAGTACTTC
NA | TRBJ1-5 | TRBV24-1 | many | CATSDVQRSNQPQHF | TGTGCCACCAGTGATGTACAGAGGAGCAATCAGCCCCAGCATTTT
NA | TRBJ2-5 | TRBV13 | many | CASTRAGLGETQYF | TGTGCCAGCACACGCGCCGGCTTGGGAGAGACCCAGTACTTC
TRBD1 | TRBJ2-7 | TRBV7-6 | few | CASRGTGSHEQYF | TGTGCCAGCAGAGGGACAGGGTCCCACGAGCAGTACTTC
NA | TRBJ1-6 | TRBV7-9 | few | CASSLADSPLHF | TGTGCCAGCAGCTTGGCGGATTCACCCCTCCACTTT
TRBD1 | TRBJ2-3 | TRBV6-1 | NA | CASSRDSVARFAQYF | TGTGCCAGCAGTCGGGACAGTGTGGCTCGGTTCGCGCAGTATTTT
NA | TRBJ2-7 | TRBV6-1 | many | CASRRQVTYEQYF | TGTGCCAGCAGGCGACAGGTCACCTACGAGCAGTACTTC
NA | TRBJ1-6 | TRBV7-2 | few | CASSLAGSNSPLHF | TGTGCCAGCAGCTTGGCAGGGAGCAATTCACCCCTCCACTTT
NA | TRBJ2-7 | TRBV29-1 | few | CSVGDYEQYF | TGCAGCGTGGGAGACTACGAGCAGTACTTC
NA | TRBJ2-5 | TRBV3-1 | NA | CASSQVVGASQRETQYF | TGTGCCAGCAGCCAAGTCGTGGGGGCAAGTCAACGGGAGACCCAGTACTTC
NA | TRBJ2-5 | TRBV7-6 | NA | CAISLGGGGGQETQYF | TGTGCCATCAGCTTAGGGGGGGGAGGGGGCCAAGAGACCCAGTACTTC
NA | TRBJ1-1 | TRBV4-2 | many | CASSQGGRGHTEAFF | TGTGCCAGCAGCCAAGGGGGACGGGGACACACTGAAGCTTTCTTT
TRBD2 | TRBJ2-2 | TRBV3-1 | many | CASSQPQRTSGTGELFF | TGTGCCAGCAGCCAGCCCCAACGGACTAGCGGCACCGGGGAGCTGTTTTTT
NA | TRBJ2-2 | TRBV12-3/TRBV12-4 | many | CATSFRTGTGELFF | TGTGCCACCAGCTTCCGAACGGGAACCGGGGAGCTGTTTTTT
NA | TRBJ2-6 | TRBV5-1 | many | CASSSTGTGANVLTF | TGCGCCAGCAGCTCCACAGGGACTGGGGCCAACGTCCTGACTTTC
TRBD1 | TRBJ1-6 | TRBV7-3 | NA | CASSLGTANSPLHF | TGTGCCAGCAGCTTGGGGACAGCTAATTCACCCCTCCACTTT
NA | TRBJ2-1 | TRBV11-2 | few | CASSFQVNEQFF | TGTGCCAGCAGCTTCCAGGTCAATGAGCAGTTCTTC
TRBD2 | TRBJ2-1 | TRBV15 | NA | CATKTSGGDNEQFF | TGTGCCACCAAGACTAGCGGAGGGGACAATGAGCAGTTCTTC
TRBD2 | TRBJ2-1 | TRBV5-6 | few | CASSLYPGGYNEQFF | TGTGCCAGCAGCTTGTATCCGGGAGGGTACAATGAGCAGTTCTTC
NA | TRBJ1-1 | TRBV5-4 | NA | CASSLVSGHTEAFF | TGTGCCAGCAGCTTGGTATCGGGACACACTGAAGCTTTCTTT
TRBD1 | TRBJ2-3 | TRBV7-2 | many | CASFLGHRGVADTQYF | TGTGCCAGCTTTTTGGGGCACAGGGGGGTTGCAGATACGCAGTATTTT
NA | TRBJ2-2 | TRBV19 | NA | CASSGGTSTGELFF | TGTGCCAGTAGTGGGGGGACGAGCACCGGGGAGCTGTTTTTT
TRBD2 | TRBJ2-1 | TRBV3-1 | NA | CASSQYPAGSSMIHNEQFF | TGTGCCAGCAGCCAATATCCAGCGGGATCCTCTATGATACACAATGAGCAGTTCTTC
TRBD2 | TRBJ2-5 | TRBV6-1 | few | CATSGAGGVETQYF | TGTGCCACCAGCGGGGCGGGAGGTGTGGAGACCCAGTACTTC
TRBD1 | TRBJ2-2 | TRBV15 | few | CATSPPLGTGDTGELFF | TGTGCCACCAGCCCCCCCCTCGGGACAGGGGACACCGGGGAGCTGTTTTTT
NA | TRBJ2-6 | TRBV6-5 | many | CASSPHGSGANVLTF | TGTGCCAGCAGTCCCCACGGCTCTGGGGCCAACGTCCTGACTTTC
NA | TRBJ1-2 | TRBV4-3 | many | CASSPEVAHYGYTF | TGCGCCAGCAGCCCCGAGGTAGCTCACTATGGCTACACCTTC
TRBD1 | TRBJ1-4 | TRBV20-1 | NA | CSAGDRNLKKLFF | TGCAGTGCTGGGGACAGGAATTTGAAAAAACTGTTTTTT
NA | TRBJ2-3 | TRBV3-1 | many | CASSQERTNQNTQYF | TGTGCCAGCAGCCAAGAGCGGACTAACCAAAATACGCAGTATTTT
NA | TRBJ2-1 | TRBV20-1 | NA | CSASPTRPAGNEQFF | TGCAGTGCTAGCCCCACGCGACCCGCGGGCAATGAGCAGTTCTTC
TRBD2 | TRBJ2-5 | TRBV5-1 | many | CASSRGRSETQYF | TGCGCCAGCAGCCGCGGGAGATCGGAGACCCAGTACTTC
TRBD2 | TRBJ2-1 | TRBV5-1 | many | CASSFLAGFYNEQFF | TGCGCCAGCAGCTTTTTAGCGGGATTCTACAATGAGCAGTTCTTC
TRBD2 | TRBJ2-1 | TRBV6-5 | NA | CASRGLTGLASNEQFF | TGTGCCAGCAGGGGCCTTACGGGACTAGCTTCCAATGAGCAGTTCTTC
NA | TRBJ2-5 | TRBV24-1 | few | CATSDVNEGEETQYF | TGTGCCACCAGTGATGTGAATGAGGGTGAGGAGACCCAGTACTTC
TRBD1 | TRBJ1-1 | TRBV5-6 | many | CASSITGGSEAFF | TGTGCCAGCAGCATCACAGGGGGATCTGAAGCTTTCTTT
NA | TRBJ2-1 | TRBV7-2 | many | CASSLGDHSAEQFF | TGTGCCAGCAGCTTAGGAGACCATAGCGCTGAGCAGTTCTTC
TRBD2 | TRBJ2-3 | TRBV6-5 | few | CASSYTRLAGTDTQYF | TGTGCCAGCAGTTACACCCGACTAGCGGGCACAGATACGCAGTATTTT